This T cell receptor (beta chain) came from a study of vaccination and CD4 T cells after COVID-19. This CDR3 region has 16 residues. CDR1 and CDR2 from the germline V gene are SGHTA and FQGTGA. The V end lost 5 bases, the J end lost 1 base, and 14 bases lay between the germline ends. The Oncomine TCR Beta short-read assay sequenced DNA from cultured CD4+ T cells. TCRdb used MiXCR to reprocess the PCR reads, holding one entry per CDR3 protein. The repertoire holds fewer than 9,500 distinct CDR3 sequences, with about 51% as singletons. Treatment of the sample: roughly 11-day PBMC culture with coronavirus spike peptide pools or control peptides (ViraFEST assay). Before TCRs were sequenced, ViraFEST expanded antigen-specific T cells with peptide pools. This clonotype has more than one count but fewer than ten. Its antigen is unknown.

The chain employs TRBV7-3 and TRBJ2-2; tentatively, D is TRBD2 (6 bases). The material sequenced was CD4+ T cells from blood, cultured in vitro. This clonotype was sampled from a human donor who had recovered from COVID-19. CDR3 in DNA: TGTGCCAGCAGCGCGGGGATTGCCCGGAACACCGGGGAGCTGTTTTTT. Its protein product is CASSAGIARNTGELFF.